One T cell receptor beta chain is described in this entry. The data originate from a study of blood T cell repertoires in COVID-19. At the level of the study: Samples taken during acute and convalescent COVID-19 were collected in the United States, Italy and Spain. PBMCs, B-cell-depleted T cells, or T cells were the source of the cDNA or gDNA that made up the material.

Source study methods: For nucleated cells, counts were estimated from reference gene primer amplification. Here immunoSEQ multiplex PCR was the method, and the copy in TCRdb shows in-frame clones only, minus some. That table supplies the V and J calls and clone size; D and trimming were determined from the DNA. The table shows approximately 84,000 clones, with 83% occurring only once. The V gene lost 2 bases and the J gene lost 1 base, with 15 bases spanning the gap. The CDR3 loop spans 17 amino acids. CDR1 MDHEN and CDR2 SYDVKM come from the germline V gene. This sequence joins TRBV28 and TRBJ2-1; D is uncertain. Sequenced sample: peripheral blood. The sequence was obtained from a woman of 80 years or more with acute or convalescent COVID-19. CDR3 DNA sequence: TGTGCCAGCAGTTTAATCCCTAACGGAGCATCCTACAATGAGCAGTTCTTC. This gives the protein CASSLIPNGASYNEQFF. Based on the CDR3 plus reference TRBV28 and TRBJ2-1, the full variable domain is DVKVTQSSRYLVKRTGEKVFLECVQDMDHENMFWYRQDPGLGLRLIYFSYDVKMKEKGDIPEGYSVSREKKERFSLILESASTNQTSMYLCASSLIPNGASYNEQFFGPGTRLTVL.